Detailed here is one T cell receptor beta chain. Its antigen is not identified. This sample is part of a study of shared clonotypes between healthy human individuals. Study details: Each donor's CD8 memory used one plate, CD8 naive two, each CD4 subset three. Study conclusions and caveats: Among four donors, approximately 5% of naive CD4 clonotypes were found in common. Sampling used blood alone; tissue repertoires probably differ. It was expected that sequencing depth would affect clonotype sharing among donors.

The germline V and J ends were trimmed by 5 bases and 5 bases, with 7 bases remaining between them. Germline CDR1 and CDR2: SEHNR and FQNEAQ (reference sequence). CDR3 length: 12 residues. Repertoires were generated with immunoSEQ multiplex PCR, while TCRdb's copy carries only in-frame clones and drops some. The data show 1,500,000 or so clones, roughly 96% seen once. The receptor's source is a man under 40 in good health. Specimen: naive CD4+ T cells sorted from blood. As for subset: CD45RA+ positively selected. The gene calls are TRBV7-9 and TRBJ1-5; D remains ambiguous. CDR3 nucleotides: TGTGCCAGCAGCCAATTCGATCAGCCCCAGCATTTT. The encoded protein is CASSQFDQPQHF. The full variable domain, in which reference TRBV7-9 and TRBJ1-5 provide the parts outside the CDR3, is DTGVSQNPRHKITKRGQNVTFRCDPISEHNRLYWYRQTLGQGPEFLTYFQNEAQLEKSRLLSDRFSAERPKGSFSTLEIQRTEQGDSAMYLCASSQFDQPQHFGDGTRLSIL.